Each of the 26 T cell receptor beta chains below was sequenced from the same sample in a study of T cells expressing NK-cell markers (dated by TCRdb to the early 2020s). Library construction relied on 5' RACE. The listed sequencing device is Illumina HiSeq 2000. Through TCRdb reprocessing, the reads give one entry per CDR3 protein sequence; DNA is omitted. This sample's table contains 150,000 to 200,000 distinct CDR3 sequences. Clones ranked in the top ten supply around 20% of the sample. Sequenced input: blood T cells: a sorted CD56 or NKG2C T cell subset, CD4+ or CD8+ T cells, or bulk PBMC T cells (not recorded which). Receptors originate from a man between 18 and 69 years old in good health.

The chain uses TRBV9 and TRBJ2-3; TCRdb's D call of TRBD1 is untestable without DNA. Germline assignment: CDR1 SGDLS and CDR2 YYNGEE. This CDR3 comprises 17 residues. This CDR3 reads CASSATQAGAYTDTQYF.

This chain joins TRBV5-5 and TRBJ2-2; TCRdb selects TRBD2, and the lack of DNA leaves this call unchecked. The CDR3 length is 16 residues. Germline V CDR1 and CDR2: SGHKS, YYEKEE (reference sequence). CDR3 sequence: CASSHSRGVVTGELFF.

The V gene is TRBV5-6, the J gene TRBJ2-7; the TCRdb D gene call, TRBD1, has no DNA to confirm it. From germline, CDR1 is SGHDT and CDR2 YYEEEE. The CDR3 runs 11 residues. The CDR3 protein is CASEDGDRAYF.

The CDR3 loop is CASSFPSVRNQPQHF. The chain has TRBV28 and TRBJ1-5. CDR1 and CDR2 (germline): MDHEN, SYDVKM. The CDR3 is 15 amino acids. The full variable domain, completed using reference TRBV28 and TRBJ1-5, is DVKVTQSSRYLVKRTGEKVFLECVQDMDHENMFWYRQDPGLGLRLIYFSYDVKMKEKGDIPEGYSVSREKKERFSLILESASTNQTSMYLCASSFPSVRNQPQHFGDGTRLSIL.

This chain connects TRBV19 to TRBJ2-2; TCRdb gives TRBD1 as the D gene, but with no DNA this cannot be confirmed. The germline CDR1 and CDR2 sequences are LNHDA and SQIVND (reference sequence). There are 13 residues in the CDR3. The CDR3 here is CASSITGTPVLFF.

The chain links TRBV5-1 to TRBJ2-3; lacking DNA, the TRBD1 call made by TCRdb goes unchecked. Germline CDR1 reads SGHRS; CDR2 reads YFSETQ. The CDR3 is 16 amino acids. CDR3: CASSPETGGPTDTQYF.

This chain connects TRBV12-3 or TRBV12-4 to TRBJ2-7; TCRdb proposes TRBD2, but this gene call is untestable without DNA. The CDR3 totals 15 residues. The CDR3: CASSFASGGRYEQYF.

The chain has TRBV6-6 and TRBJ1-4. Per the germline V gene, CDR1 is MNHNY and CDR2 is SVGAGI (reference sequence). CDR3 size: 12 residues. The CDR3 loop reads CASRRDGEKLFF.

The chain employs TRBV9 and TRBJ2-7. The germline CDR1 and CDR2 sequences are SGDLS and YYNGEE. This CDR3 has 15 residues. CDR3 amino acids: CASSVATSRGSEQYF.

The V gene is TRBV29-1, the J gene TRBJ1-2. Germline assignment: CDR1 SQVTM and CDR2 ANQGSEA. The CDR3 sequence is 13 residues long. CDR3 in amino acids: CSVEIISAYGYTF.

The CDR3 here is CSAPGGDGDAYNEQFF. The rearrangement links TRBV20-1 to TRBJ2-1; TCRdb reports TRBD1, a call that lacks DNA to check it against. The CDR3 runs 16 residues. The germline V gene encodes CDR1 DFQATT and CDR2 SNEGSKA (reference sequence).

The V gene is TRBV3-1, the J gene TRBJ2-5. CDR1 is LGHDT and CDR2 is YNNKEL in the germline V gene (reference sequence). The CDR3 consists of 15 residues. The chain's CDR3 is CASSQDLRDQETQYF.

The V call is TRBV20-1, the J call TRBJ1-2; the TCRdb D gene call, TRBD1, has no DNA to confirm it. The germline V gene has CDR1 DFQATT and CDR2 SNEGSKA (reference sequence). This CDR3 is built from 12 residues. The CDR3 region is CSAPAAGIGYTF.

The chain uses TRBV19 and TRBJ1-5; TCRdb designates TRBD1, a call that cannot be tested without DNA. Germline assignment: CDR1 LNHDA and CDR2 SQIVND (reference sequence). The CDR3 runs 14 residues. The CDR3 sequence: CASNLRGLNQPQHF.

The CDR3 here is CASSQGLVGYTF. V usage is TRBV12-3 or TRBV12-4 and J usage is TRBJ1-2; TCRdb's D call, TRBD1, is unchecked because there is no DNA. This CDR3 has 12 amino acids.

The chain couples TRBV28 to TRBJ2-5; absent DNA, TCRdb's TRBD1 call cannot be checked. CDR3 size: 13 residues. Germline assignment: CDR1 MDHEN and CDR2 SYDVKM. CDR3 in amino acids: CASSGGSAGAQYF.

This chain joins TRBV12-3 or TRBV12-4 and TRBJ2-2; TCRdb proposes TRBD1, but this gene call is untestable without DNA. This CDR3 spans 15 amino acids. The CDR3 region is CASSLRDGNTGELFF.

This chain links TRBV19 with TRBJ2-3; TCRdb indicates TRBD1, and absent DNA this call remains unverified. The V gene's germline CDR1 is LNHDA and CDR2 SQIVND (reference sequence). The CDR3 is made up of 14 amino acids. The chain's CDR3 is CASTPMGVTDTQYF.

This chain links TRBV4-2 with TRBJ1-4. Germline CDR1 reads LGHNA; CDR2 reads YNFKEQ. CDR3 length: 15 amino acids. This CDR3 is CASSQDVGLSEKLFF.

V usage is TRBV3-1 and J usage is TRBJ2-2; the TCRdb D gene call, TRBD1, has no DNA to confirm it. This CDR3 has 18 residues. Germline loops: CDR1 LGHDT, CDR2 YNNKEL (reference sequence). The CDR3 region is CASSKDPGTREMSGELFF.

CDR3 sequence reads: CASSLSHPGTATDNEQFF. V usage is TRBV27 and J usage is TRBJ2-1; without DNA, the TCRdb call of TRBD1 cannot be checked. Germline V gene lookup returns CDR1 MNHEY and CDR2 SMNVEV (reference sequence). This CDR3 spans 18 amino acids.

This chain connects TRBV2 to TRBJ2-3; TCRdb designates TRBD1, a call that cannot be tested without DNA. From germline, CDR1 is SNHLY and CDR2 FYNNEI. The CDR3 has 15 amino acids. This chain's CDR3 is CASSNTGAPTDTQYF.

The chain combines TRBV11-1 with TRBJ1-4; no DNA is available, so the TRBD1 call from TCRdb remains unchecked. The germline V gene has CDR1 SGHAT and CDR2 FQDESV (reference sequence). The CDR3 runs 18 residues. CDR3 residues: CASSLVGQLRDRNEKLFF.

This chain uses TRBV11-1 with TRBJ2-1; TCRdb's D call of TRBD2 is untestable without DNA. CDR3 size: 16 residues. CDR1 and CDR2 (germline): SGHAT, FQDESV (reference sequence). The CDR3 spells CASSPRLAGSYNEQFF.

The chain couples TRBV7-8 to TRBJ2-1; TCRdb names TRBD1, which stays unverified in the absence of DNA. The CDR3 spans 16 residues. CDR1 is SGHVS and CDR2 is FQNEAQ in the germline V gene. CDR3 region: CASSIGFTGTYNEQFF. The complete variable domain, with remaining parts taken from reference TRBV7-8 and TRBJ2-1, reads GAGVSQSPRYKVAKRGQDVALRCDPISGHVSLFWYQQALGQGPEFLTYFQNEAQLDKSGLPSDRFFAERPEGSVSTLKIQRTQQEDSAVYLCASSIGFTGTYNEQFFGPGTRLTVL.

The chain has TRBV7-8 and TRBJ2-1; the TCRdb D gene call, TRBD1, has no DNA to confirm it. The CDR3 is 17 residues long. CDR1 and CDR2 (germline): SGHVS, FQNEAQ. CDR3 sequence: CASSPTSRGGVYNEQFF.